One sample yielded the 21 T cell receptor beta chains listed below, sequenced in a study of blood T cell repertoires in COVID-19. Sequencing used immunoSEQ multiplex PCR; TCRdb keeps in-frame clones, though not all of them. The sample holds tens of thousands of clones, roughly 84% seen once. Sequenced material: peripheral blood. Receptors were obtained from a man aged 80 or over with active or convalescent COVID-19.

The chain joins TRBV5-1 to TRBJ2-5; D remains ambiguous. The germline V gene encodes CDR1 SGHRS and CDR2 YFSETQ. This CDR3 has 16 amino acids. V was clipped by 1 base and J by 5 bases, with 18 bases between them. The CDR3 spells CASSLLLVNPRETQYF. The DNA of the CDR3 is TGCGCCAGCAGCTTGCTCTTAGTGAACCCGAGGGAGACCCAGTACTTC.

This clone was seen once. This chain joins TRBV3-1 (or the pseudogene TRBV3-2) and TRBJ1-1; TRBD1 matches at 9 bases. The V and J ends lost 0 bases and 0 bases, in that order; junction bases with no gene match: 14. CDR1 and CDR2 (germline): LGHDT, YNNKEL (reference sequence). The CDR3 is 20 residues long. Here the CDR3 reads CASSQEAPGTGLRVNTEAFF. The CDR3 coding sequence is TGTGCCAGCAGCCAAGAAGCCCCCGGGACAGGGTTAAGGGTGAACACTGAAGCTTTCTTT.

The chain is built from TRBV5-1 and TRBJ1-3; a weak D match, TRBD1 (6 bases). CDR3 length: 16 amino acids. V dropped 4 bases and J dropped 4 bases, with 18 bases sitting between them. Germline-derived CDR1 and CDR2 are SGHRS and YFSETQ. For the CDR3, the DNA is TGCGCCAGCAGCAACGGGGACACCACGGGGGGAAACACCATATATTTT. Encoded protein: CASSNGDTTGGNTIYF.

This clone appeared a single time. V gene TRBV2 combines with J gene TRBJ2-5, with 7 bases matching TRBD1. Looked up from germline, CDR1 is SNHLY and CDR2 is FYNNEI. J was trimmed by 2 bases and V by 6 bases; bases with no gene match: 6. The CDR3 is 14 residues long. The CDR3 nucleotides are TGTGCCAGCAGCAGAGGGACAGCTCAAGAGACCCAGTACTTC. Protein sequence: CASSRGTAQETQYF.

This clone appeared once. The chain recombines TRBV19 with TRBJ2-3; TRBD2 matches at 10 bases. The CDR3 has 15 amino acids. Losses at the gene ends were 6 bases for V and 3 bases for J; bases not matched to a gene: 6. CDR1 is LNHDA and CDR2 is SQIVND in the germline V gene (reference sequence). In DNA form, the CDR3 reads TGTGCCAGTAGGGCGTCTAGCGGGGGTACAGATACGCAGTATTTT. Protein sequence: CASRASSGGTDTQYF. The whole variable domain, remainder taken from reference TRBV19 and TRBJ2-3, is DGGITQSPKYLFRKEGQNVTLSCEQNLNHDAMYWYRQDPGQGLRLIYYSQIVNDFQKGDIAEGYSVSREKKESFPLTVTSAQKNPTAFYLCASRASSGGTDTQYFGPGTRLTVL.

In nucleotides, the CDR3 is TGTGCCAGCAGCCACATTGGGTTAGGGGTTAGCTCCTACGAGCAGTACTTC. It encodes CASSHIGLGVSSYEQYF. The chain links TRBV3-1 (or the pseudogene TRBV3-2) to TRBJ2-7, with TRBD1 as a possible D gene (5 bases). The CDR3 runs 17 residues. Deletions cut 3 bases from V and 0 bases from J, with 18 bases between. Germline V CDR1 and CDR2: LGHDT, YNNKEL (reference sequence).

This clone was observed a few times. The chain uses TRBV4-1 and TRBJ1-1; 8 nucleotides line up with TRBD1. Trimming cost V 6 bases and J 0 bases; bases outside gene matches: 3. Looked up from germline, CDR1 is MGHRA and CDR2 is YSYEKL. The CDR3 is made up of 14 amino acids. CDR3: CASRDRGLNTEAFF. CDR3 nucleotide sequence: TGCGCCAGCAGAGACAGGGGTTTGAACACTGAAGCTTTCTTT.

The CDR3 is CASSSAGPGKETQYF. CDR3 nucleotide sequence: TGCGCCAGCAGCTCAGCGGGCCCGGGGAAAGAGACCCAGTACTTC. V and J are TRBV5-1 and TRBJ2-5; the D gene is possibly TRBD2 (6 bases). This CDR3 comprises 15 residues. Germline CDR1 and CDR2: SGHRS and YFSETQ. V was shortened by 3 bases and J by 3 bases, with 15 bases between the two germline ends.

V is TRBV20-1 and J is TRBJ2-7; no reliable D call. V was cut by 7 bases and J by 3 bases, with 10 bases left in between. CDR1 and CDR2 from the germline V gene are DFQATT and SNEGSKA (reference sequence). The CDR3 loop spans 11 amino acids. The CDR3 region has the DNA TGCAGTGGGGCAAGAAACTACGAGCAGTACTTC. Its protein is CSGARNYEQYF.

This clone was counted once. J is TRBJ1-4 and V is TRBV6-5; a weak D match, TRBD1 (5 bases). The V gene's germline CDR1 is MNHEY and CDR2 SVGAGI. This CDR3 has 14 residues. Trimming took off 0 bases at V and 8 bases at J, with 10 bases between the two ends. CDR3 residues: CASSYSGGREKLFF. The CDR3 DNA is TGTGCCAGCAGTTACTCGGGGGGTCGAGAAAAACTGTTTTTT.

The chain links TRBV18 to TRBJ2-7, with 9 bases identical to TRBD1. This CDR3 spans 16 amino acids. After removal of 4 bases from V and 0 bases from J, the junction contained 7 bases not matched to a gene. Germline loops: CDR1 KGHSH, CDR2 LQKENI. The CDR3 sequence: CASSQTGQGSSYEQYF. CDR3 nucleotides: TGTGCCAGCTCACAGACGGGACAGGGAAGCTCCTACGAGCAGTACTTC.

The rearrangement joins TRBV10-3 to TRBJ1-5, with 8 positions matching TRBD1. The germline CDR1 and CDR2 sequences are ENHRY and SYGVKD. With V trimmed by 3 bases and J by 1 base, 2 bases remained unmatched. CDR3 length: 15 amino acids. CDR3 nucleotide sequence: TGTGCCATCAGTGATGGGGACAGGAGCAATCAGCCCCAGCATTTT. The encoded protein is CAISDGDRSNQPQHF.

This clone was picked up a small number of times. This chain connects TRBV27 to TRBJ2-3; 16 bases align to TRBD2. Germline loops: CDR1 MNHEY, CDR2 SMNVEV (reference sequence). The trim removed 8 bases at V and 1 base at J, leaving 12 bases unmatched. The length of the CDR3 is 19 residues. In DNA, the CDR3 is TGTGCCAGCCTACCTCCGGGACTAGCGGGGGGGCCGGGCACAGATACGCAGTATTTT. Its translation: CASLPPGLAGGPGTDTQYF.

This clone has just one count. V gene TRBV5-4 combines with J gene TRBJ1-4; a possible D gene is TRBD1 (6 bases). Germline V gene data show CDR1 as SGHNT and CDR2 as YYREEE (reference sequence). This CDR3 comprises 13 residues. Trimming shortened V by 4 bases and J by 7 bases, and 11 bases separated the two germline ends. As DNA, the CDR3 is TGTGCCAGCAGCCGGGACAATGTTGAAAAACTGTTTTTT. It translates to CASSRDNVEKLFF.

V usage is TRBV20-1 and J usage is TRBJ2-7; D remains ambiguous. This CDR3 has 13 residues. V was trimmed by 3 bases and J by 2 bases, leaving 11 bases between them. CDR1 is DFQATT, CDR2 SNEGSKA, per germline (reference sequence). CDR3 sequence (DNA): TGCAGTGCTAGTTTCAGGCAACCCTACGAGCAGTACTTC. Translation gives CSASFRQPYEQYF.

In nucleotides, the CDR3 is TGTGCCAGCAGTCTCTTTCTAGCGGGGACTTACAATGAGCAGTTCTTC. Translated, it gives CASSLFLAGTYNEQFF. This sequence joins TRBV7-2 and TRBJ2-1, with TRBD2 matching over 9 bases. The V segment lost 6 bases and the J segment 4 bases; nucleotides outside the gene matches: 10. The CDR3 has 16 residues. Germline values: CDR1 SGHTA, CDR2 FQGNSA.

This rearrangement joins TRBV5-4 to TRBJ2-2; 8 bases are a match to TRBD2. Germline lookup yields CDR1 SGHNT and CDR2 YYREEE (reference sequence). The CDR3 covers 16 residues. J lost 2 bases, V lost 5 bases, and 8 bases had no gene match. CDR3: CASSYGRVKNTGELFF. CDR3 nucleotide sequence: TGTGCCAGCAGTTACGGGAGGGTGAAAAACACCGGGGAGCTGTTTTTT.

This rearrangement joins TRBV6-2 or TRBV6-3 to TRBJ2-1; the match to TRBD1 covers 9 bases. Per germline, CDR1 MNHEY and CDR2 SVGEGT. J lost 6 bases, V lost 3 bases, and 3 bases had no gene match. The CDR3 consists of 14 residues. The CDR3 protein is CASSYLTGGNEQFF. DNA of the CDR3: TGTGCCAGCAGTTATCTGACAGGGGGCAATGAGCAGTTCTTC.

This clone appeared a few times. This sequence joins TRBV6-2 or TRBV6-3 and TRBJ2-5; weak D call: TRBD2 (5 bases). The V end was cut by 2 bases, the J end by 5 bases, with 9 bases between. The CDR3 sequence is 13 residues long. The germline V gene encodes CDR1 MNHEY and CDR2 SVGEGT. Written as DNA, the CDR3 is TGTGCCAGCAGTTACGTGGGAGTGGAGACCCAGTACTTC. It specifies CASSYVGVETQYF.

This clone was detected once. The chain joins TRBV4-2 to TRBJ2-7, with TRBD1 matching 8 bases. The germline CDR1 and CDR2 sequences are LGHNA and YNFKEQ. After removal of 2 bases from V and 0 bases from J, the junction contained 3 bases not matched to a gene. The CDR3 contains 15 residues. The CDR3 region is CASSQRQGSSYEQYF. CDR3 DNA sequence: TGTGCCAGCAGCCAAAGACAGGGGAGCTCCTACGAGCAGTACTTC.

The V and J genes are TRBV6-4 and TRBJ1-2; TRBD1 matches at 7 bases. The CDR3 is made up of 16 amino acids. The V gene's germline CDR1 is MRHNA and CDR2 SNTAGT. Trimming at V came to 2 bases and at J to 6 bases, leaving 12 bases not matched to a gene. In DNA, the CDR3 is TGTGCCAGCAGTGACACGCCCCAGACAGGGCCGGATGGCTACACCTTC. As protein: CASSDTPQTGPDGYTF.